The clone carrying this T cell receptor beta chain came up once. TCRdb keeps only in-frame clones here, not all; method: immunoSEQ multiplex PCR. The sample contains some 200,000 clones, approximately 90% of which appear only once. The V end was cut by 7 bases, the J end by 3 bases, with 21 bases between. The CDR3 has 16 residues. Germline lookup yields CDR1 LNHDA and CDR2 SQIVND (reference sequence). These data are taken from a study of blood T cell repertoires in COVID-19. The chain has TRBV19 and TRBJ1-1, with unresolved D. The sequenced sample consisted of peripheral blood. The sequence derives from a woman older than 75 in a cohort sampled during active or convalescent COVID-19. The CDR3: CASKGGSWTRDTEAFF. In DNA form, the CDR3 reads TGTGCCAGTAAGGGAGGGTCATGGACTAGAGACACTGAAGCTTTCTTT.